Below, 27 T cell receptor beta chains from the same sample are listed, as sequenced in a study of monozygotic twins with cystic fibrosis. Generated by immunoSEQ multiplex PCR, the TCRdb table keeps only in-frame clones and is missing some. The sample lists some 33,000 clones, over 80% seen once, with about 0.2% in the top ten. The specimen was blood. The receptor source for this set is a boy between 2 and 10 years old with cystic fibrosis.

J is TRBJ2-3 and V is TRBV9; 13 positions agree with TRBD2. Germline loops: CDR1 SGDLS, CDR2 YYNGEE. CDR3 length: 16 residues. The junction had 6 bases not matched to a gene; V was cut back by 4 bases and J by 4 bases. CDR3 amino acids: CASSFRLAGGPDTQYF. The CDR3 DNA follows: TGTGCCAGCAGCTTTCGACTAGCGGGGGGTCCAGATACGCAGTATTTT.

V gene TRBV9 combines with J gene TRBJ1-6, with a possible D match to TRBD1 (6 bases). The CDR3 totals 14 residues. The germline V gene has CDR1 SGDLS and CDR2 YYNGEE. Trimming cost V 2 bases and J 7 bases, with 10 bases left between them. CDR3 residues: CASSVRQGNSPLHF. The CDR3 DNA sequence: TGTGCCAGCAGCGTCCGCCAGGGGAATTCACCCCTCCACTTT. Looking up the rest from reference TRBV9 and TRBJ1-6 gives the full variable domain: DSGVTQTPKHLITATGQRVTLRCSPRSGDLSVYWYQQSLDQGLQFLIQYYNGEERAKGNILERFSAQQFPDLHSELNLSSLELGDSALYFCASSVRQGNSPLHFGNGTRLTVT.

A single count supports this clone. The CDR3 nucleotides are TGTGCCAGCAGCGCGGACGACGGGATGAACACTGAAGCTTTCTTT. Its protein product is CASSADDGMNTEAFF. The rearrangement links TRBV9 to TRBJ1-1, with unresolved D. V was cut by 3 bases and J by 0 bases, with 12 bases left in between. Germline V CDR1 and CDR2: SGDLS, YYNGEE. The CDR3 is 15 residues long.

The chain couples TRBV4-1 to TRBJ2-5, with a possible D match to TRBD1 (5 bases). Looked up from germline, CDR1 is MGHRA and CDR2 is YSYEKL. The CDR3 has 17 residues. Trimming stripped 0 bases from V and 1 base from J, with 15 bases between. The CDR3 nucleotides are TGCGCCAGCAGCCAAGATGTCACAGGTTGGTTCCAAGAGACCCAGTACTTC. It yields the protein CASSQDVTGWFQETQYF.

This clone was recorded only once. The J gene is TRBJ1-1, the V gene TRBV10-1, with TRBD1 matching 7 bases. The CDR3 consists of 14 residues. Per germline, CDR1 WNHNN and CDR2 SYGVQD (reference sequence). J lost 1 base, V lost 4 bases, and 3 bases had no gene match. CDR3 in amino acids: CASSVGTANTEAFF. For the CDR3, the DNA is TGCGCCAGCAGTGTGGGGACAGCGAACACTGAAGCTTTCTTT.

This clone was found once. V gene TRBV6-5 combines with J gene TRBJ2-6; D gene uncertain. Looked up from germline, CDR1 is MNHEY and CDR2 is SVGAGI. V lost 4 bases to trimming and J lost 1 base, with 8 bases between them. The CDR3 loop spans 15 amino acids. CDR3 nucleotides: TGTGCCAGCAGTTCCCGGAGATCTGGGGCCAACGTCCTGACTTTC. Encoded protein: CASSSRRSGANVLTF.

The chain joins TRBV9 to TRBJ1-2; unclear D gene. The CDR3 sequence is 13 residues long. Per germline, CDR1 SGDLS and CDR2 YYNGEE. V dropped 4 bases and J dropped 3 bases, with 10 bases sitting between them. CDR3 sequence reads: CASSPRTDYGYTF. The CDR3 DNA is TGTGCCAGCAGCCCTCGGACGGACTATGGCTACACCTTC. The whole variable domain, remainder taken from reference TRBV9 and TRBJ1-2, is DSGVTQTPKHLITATGQRVTLRCSPRSGDLSVYWYQQSLDQGLQFLIQYYNGEERAKGNILERFSAQQFPDLHSELNLSSLELGDSALYFCASSPRTDYGYTFGSGTRLTVV.

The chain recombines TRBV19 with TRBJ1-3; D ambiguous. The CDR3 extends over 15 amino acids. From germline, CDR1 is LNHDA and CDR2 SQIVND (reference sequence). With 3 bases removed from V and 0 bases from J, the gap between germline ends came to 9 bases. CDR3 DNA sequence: TGTGCCAGTAGTATGGCGGGCATCTCTGGAAACACCATATATTTT. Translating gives CASSMAGISGNTIYF.

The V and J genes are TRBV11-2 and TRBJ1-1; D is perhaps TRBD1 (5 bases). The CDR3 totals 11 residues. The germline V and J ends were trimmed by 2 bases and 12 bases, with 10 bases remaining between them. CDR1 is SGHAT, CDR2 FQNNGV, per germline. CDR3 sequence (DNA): TGTGCCAGCAGCTTACGACAGAACCCTTTCTTT. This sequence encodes CASSLRQNPFF. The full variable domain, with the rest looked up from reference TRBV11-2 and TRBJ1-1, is EAGVAQSPRYKIIEKRQSVAFWCNPISGHATLYWYQQILGQGPKLLIQFQNNGVVDDSQLPKDRFSAERLKGVDSTLKIQPAKLEDSAVYLCASSLRQNPFFGQGTRLTVV.

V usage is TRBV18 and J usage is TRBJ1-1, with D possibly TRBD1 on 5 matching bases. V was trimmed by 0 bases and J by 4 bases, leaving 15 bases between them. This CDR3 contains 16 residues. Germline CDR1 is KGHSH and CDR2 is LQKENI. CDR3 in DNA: TGTGCCAGCTCACCACCGCGACGGGACCTAAGCACTGAAGCTTTCTTT. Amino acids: CASSPPRRDLSTEAFF.

The CDR3 loop is CASSLLGQGIHEQFF. The CDR3 DNA reads TGCGCCAGCAGCTTGCTGGGACAGGGTATCCATGAGCAGTTCTTC. The genes are TRBV5-1 and TRBJ2-1, with 9 bases aligning to TRBD1. Germline V gives CDR1 SGHRS, CDR2 YFSETQ. Trimming removed 1 base from V and 8 bases from J; junction bases left unmatched: 7. The CDR3 is 15 amino acids.

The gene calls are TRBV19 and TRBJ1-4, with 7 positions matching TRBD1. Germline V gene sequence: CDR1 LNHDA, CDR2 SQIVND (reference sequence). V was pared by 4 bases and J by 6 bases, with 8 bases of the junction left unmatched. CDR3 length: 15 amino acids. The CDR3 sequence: CASSTGTVDDEKLFF. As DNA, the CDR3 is TGTGCCAGTAGTACGGGGACAGTGGACGATGAAAAACTGTTTTTT. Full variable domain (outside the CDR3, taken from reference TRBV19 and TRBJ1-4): DGGITQSPKYLFRKEGQNVTLSCEQNLNHDAMYWYRQDPGQGLRLIYYSQIVNDFQKGDIAEGYSVSREKKESFPLTVTSAQKNPTAFYLCASSTGTVDDEKLFFGSGTQLSVL.

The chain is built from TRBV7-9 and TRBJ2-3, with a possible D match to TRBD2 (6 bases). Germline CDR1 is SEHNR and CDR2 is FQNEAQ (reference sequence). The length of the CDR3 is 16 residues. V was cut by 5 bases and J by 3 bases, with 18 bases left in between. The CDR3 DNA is TGTGCCAGCAGCCCACCGGGACTGACTTCGACAGATACGCAGTATTTT. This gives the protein CASSPPGLTSTDTQYF.

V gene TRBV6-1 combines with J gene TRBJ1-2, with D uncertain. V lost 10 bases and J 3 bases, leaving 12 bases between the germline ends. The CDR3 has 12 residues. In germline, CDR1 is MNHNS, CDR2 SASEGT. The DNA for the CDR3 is TGTGCCACGTACGACGGACACTATGGCTACACCTTC. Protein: CATYDGHYGYTF.

CDR3 sequence (DNA): TGTGCCAGCAGTTTATTAGAGAGCTCCTACGAGCAGTACTTC. This codes for CASSLLESSYEQYF. The rearrangement joins TRBV27 to TRBJ2-7; D is undetermined. V lost 1 base and J 0 bases, leaving 7 bases between the germline ends. This CDR3 has 14 residues. Germline values: CDR1 MNHEY, CDR2 SMNVEV (reference sequence).

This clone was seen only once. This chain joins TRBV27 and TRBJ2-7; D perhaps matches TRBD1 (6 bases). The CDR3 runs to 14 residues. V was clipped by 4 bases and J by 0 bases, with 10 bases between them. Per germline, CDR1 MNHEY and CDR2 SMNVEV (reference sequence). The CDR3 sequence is CASSSSTGSYEQYF. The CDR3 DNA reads TGTGCCAGCAGTTCCTCGACAGGCTCCTACGAGCAGTACTTC.

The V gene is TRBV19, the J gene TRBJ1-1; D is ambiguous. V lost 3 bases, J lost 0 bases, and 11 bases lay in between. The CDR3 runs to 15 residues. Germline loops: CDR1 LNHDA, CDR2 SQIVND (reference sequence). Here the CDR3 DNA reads TGTGCCAGTAGTATCGCGGACCGAGTGAACACTGAAGCTTTCTTT. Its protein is CASSIADRVNTEAFF.

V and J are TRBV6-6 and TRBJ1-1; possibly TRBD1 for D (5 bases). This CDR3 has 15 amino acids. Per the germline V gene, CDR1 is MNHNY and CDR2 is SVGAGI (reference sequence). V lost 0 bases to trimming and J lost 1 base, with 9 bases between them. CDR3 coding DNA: TGTGCCAGCAGTTACTCGAGGGGAGGGAACACTGAAGCTTTCTTT. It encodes CASSYSRGGNTEAFF.

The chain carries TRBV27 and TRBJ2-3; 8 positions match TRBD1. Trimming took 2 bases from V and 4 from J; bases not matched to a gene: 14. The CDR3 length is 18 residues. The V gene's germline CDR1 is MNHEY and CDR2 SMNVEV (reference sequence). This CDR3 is CASSLSPLDRDQPDTQYF. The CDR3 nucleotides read TGTGCCAGCAGTTTAAGCCCCTTGGACAGGGACCAACCAGATACGCAGTATTTT.

CDR3 in amino acids: CASSQERGANEKLFF. The CDR3 DNA follows: TGCGCCAGCAGCCAAGAAAGGGGCGCTAATGAAAAACTGTTTTTT. The chain uses TRBV4-1 and TRBJ1-4; D possibly corresponds to TRBD1 (5 bases). The germline gives CDR1 MGHRA, CDR2 YSYEKL. The CDR3 is made up of 15 amino acids. Trimming took off 0 bases at V and 3 bases at J, with 8 bases between the two ends.

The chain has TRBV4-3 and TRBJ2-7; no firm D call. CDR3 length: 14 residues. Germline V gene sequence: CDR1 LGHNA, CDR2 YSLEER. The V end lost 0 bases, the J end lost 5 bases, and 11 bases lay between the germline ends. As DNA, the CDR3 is TGCGCCAGCAGCCAAGATTCAGTACAAGACGAGCAGTACTTC. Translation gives CASSQDSVQDEQYF.

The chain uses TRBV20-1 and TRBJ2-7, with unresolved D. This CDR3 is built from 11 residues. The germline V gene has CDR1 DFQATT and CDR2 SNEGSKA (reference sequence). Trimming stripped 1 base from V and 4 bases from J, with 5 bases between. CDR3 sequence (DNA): TGCAGTGCTAGAGGGCTTTACGAGCAGTACTTC. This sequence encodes CSARGLYEQYF.

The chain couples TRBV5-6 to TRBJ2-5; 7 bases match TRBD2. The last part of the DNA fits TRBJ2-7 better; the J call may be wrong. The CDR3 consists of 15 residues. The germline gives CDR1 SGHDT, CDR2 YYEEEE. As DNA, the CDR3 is TGTGCCAGCAGCGTACCGGGGGGACCTAACGGCGAGCAGTACTTC. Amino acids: CASSVPGGPNGEQYF.

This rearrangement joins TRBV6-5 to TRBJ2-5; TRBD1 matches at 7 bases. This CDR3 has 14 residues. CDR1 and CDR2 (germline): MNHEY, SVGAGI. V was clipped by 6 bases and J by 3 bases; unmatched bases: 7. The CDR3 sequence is CASRQTGEKETQYF. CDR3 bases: TGTGCCAGCAGGCAAACAGGGGAAAAAGAGACCCAGTACTTC.

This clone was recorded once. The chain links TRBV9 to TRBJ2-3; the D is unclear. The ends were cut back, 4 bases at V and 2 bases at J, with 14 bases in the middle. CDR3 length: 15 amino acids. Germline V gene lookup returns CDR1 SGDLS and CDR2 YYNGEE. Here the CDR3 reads CASSPEAGYTDTQYF. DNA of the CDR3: TGTGCCAGCAGCCCTGAGGCAGGATACACAGATACGCAGTATTTT.

The CDR3 region has the DNA TGTGCCAGCAGGGAGCCTTCGGGGGCCGGGGAGCTGTTTTTT. It yields the protein CASREPSGAGELFF. This chain links TRBV6-5 with TRBJ2-2; possibly TRBD2 for D (6 bases). CDR1 and CDR2 (germline): MNHEY, SVGAGI. This CDR3 has 14 residues. The ends were cut back, 6 bases at V and 6 bases at J, with 14 bases in the middle.

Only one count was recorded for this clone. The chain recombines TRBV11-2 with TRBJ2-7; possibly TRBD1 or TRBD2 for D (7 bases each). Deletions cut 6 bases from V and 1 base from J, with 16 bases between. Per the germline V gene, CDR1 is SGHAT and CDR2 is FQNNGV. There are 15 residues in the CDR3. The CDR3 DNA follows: TGTGCCAGCAGGGGGAGGGGACAGTTTTCCTACGAGCAGTACTTC. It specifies CASRGRGQFSYEQYF.